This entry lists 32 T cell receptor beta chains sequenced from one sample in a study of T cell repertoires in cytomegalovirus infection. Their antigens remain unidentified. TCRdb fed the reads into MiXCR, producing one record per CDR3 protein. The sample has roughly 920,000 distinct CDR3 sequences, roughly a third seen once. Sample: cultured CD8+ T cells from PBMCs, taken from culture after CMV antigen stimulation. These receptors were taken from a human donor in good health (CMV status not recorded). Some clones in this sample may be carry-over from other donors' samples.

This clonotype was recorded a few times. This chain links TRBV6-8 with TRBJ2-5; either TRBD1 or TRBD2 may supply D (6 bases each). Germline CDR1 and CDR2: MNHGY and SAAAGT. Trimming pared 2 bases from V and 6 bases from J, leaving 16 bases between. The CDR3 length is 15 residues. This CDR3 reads CASSYKGGVRKTQYF. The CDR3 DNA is TGTGCCAGCAGTTACAAGGGGGGCGTCAGGAAGACCCAGTACTTC.

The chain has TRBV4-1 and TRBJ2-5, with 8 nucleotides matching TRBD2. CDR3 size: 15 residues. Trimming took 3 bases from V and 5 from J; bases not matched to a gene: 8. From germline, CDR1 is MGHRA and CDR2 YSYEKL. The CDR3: CASSQVAGSMETQYF. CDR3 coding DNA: TGCGCCAGCAGCCAGGTAGCGGGGTCTATGGAGACCCAGTACTTC.

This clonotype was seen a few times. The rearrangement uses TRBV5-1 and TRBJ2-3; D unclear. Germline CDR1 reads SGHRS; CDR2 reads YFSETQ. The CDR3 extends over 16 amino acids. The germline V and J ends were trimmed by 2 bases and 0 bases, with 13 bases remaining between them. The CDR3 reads CASSFGYLSSTDTQYF. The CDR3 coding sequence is TGCGCCAGCAGCTTTGGCTATCTCTCTAGCACAGATACGCAGTATTTT.

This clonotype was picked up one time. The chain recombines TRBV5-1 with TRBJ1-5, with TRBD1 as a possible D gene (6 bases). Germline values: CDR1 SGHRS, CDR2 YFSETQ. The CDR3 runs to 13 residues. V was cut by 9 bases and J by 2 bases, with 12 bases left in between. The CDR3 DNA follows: TGCGCCACCGGGGGGGCGGGCAATCAGCCCCAGCATTTT. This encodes CATGGAGNQPQHF. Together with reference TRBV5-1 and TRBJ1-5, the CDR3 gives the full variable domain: KAGVTQTPRYLIKTRGQQVTLSCSPISGHRSVSWYQQTPGQGLQFLFEYFSETQRNKGNFPGRFSGRQFSNSRSEMNVSTLELGDSALYLCATGGAGNQPQHFGDGTRLSIL.

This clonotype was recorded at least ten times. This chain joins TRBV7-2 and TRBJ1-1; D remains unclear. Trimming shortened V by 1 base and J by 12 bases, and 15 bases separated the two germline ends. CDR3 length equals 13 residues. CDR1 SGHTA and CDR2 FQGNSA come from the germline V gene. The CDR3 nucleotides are TGTGCCAGCAGCTTAGGGGGAAACCGGGGAACTTTCTTT. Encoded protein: CASSLGGNRGTFF.

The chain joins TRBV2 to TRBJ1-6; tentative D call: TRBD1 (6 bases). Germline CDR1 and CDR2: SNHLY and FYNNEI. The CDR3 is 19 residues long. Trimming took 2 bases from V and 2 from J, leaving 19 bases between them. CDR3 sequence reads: CASSENGQNFSPYNSPLHF. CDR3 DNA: TGTGCCAGCAGTGAAAACGGACAGAATTTTTCACCCTATAATTCACCCCTCCACTTT.

The CDR3 DNA sequence: TGTGCCAGCAGTTTGTTCGGGGATCAGCCCCAGCATTTT. Its protein is CASSLFGDQPQHF. The gene calls are TRBV27 and TRBJ1-5; no firm D call. CDR1 and CDR2 (germline): MNHEY, SMNVEV (reference sequence). Trimming left V 3 bases short and J 5 bases short, with 8 bases between. The CDR3 covers 13 residues.

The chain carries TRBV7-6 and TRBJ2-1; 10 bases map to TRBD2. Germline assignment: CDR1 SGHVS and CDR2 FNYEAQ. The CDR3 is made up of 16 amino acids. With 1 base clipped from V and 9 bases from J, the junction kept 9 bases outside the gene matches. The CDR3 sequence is CASSLEAAGGQGEQFF. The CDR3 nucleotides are TGTGCCAGCAGCTTAGAGGCAGCGGGGGGGCAGGGTGAGCAGTTCTTC. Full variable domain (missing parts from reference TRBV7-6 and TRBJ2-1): GAGVSQSPRYKVTKRGQDVALRCDPISGHVSLYWYRQALGQGPEFLTYFNYEAQQDKSGLPNDRFSAERPEGSISTLTIQRTEQRDSAMYRCASSLEAAGGQGEQFFGPGTRLTVL.

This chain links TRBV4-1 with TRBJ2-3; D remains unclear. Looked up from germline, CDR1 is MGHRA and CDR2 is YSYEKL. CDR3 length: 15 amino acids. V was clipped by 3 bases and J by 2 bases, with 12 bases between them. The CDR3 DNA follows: TGCGCCAGCAGCCAGTCTCCCGACAACACAGATACGCAGTATTTT. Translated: CASSQSPDNTDTQYF.

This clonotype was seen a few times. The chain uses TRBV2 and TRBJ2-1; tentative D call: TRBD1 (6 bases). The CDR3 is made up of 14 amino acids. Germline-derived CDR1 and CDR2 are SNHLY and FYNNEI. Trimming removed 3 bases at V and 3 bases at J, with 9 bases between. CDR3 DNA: TGTGCCAGCAGTGATGGGGACATCTACAATGAGCAGTTCTTC. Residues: CASSDGDIYNEQFF.

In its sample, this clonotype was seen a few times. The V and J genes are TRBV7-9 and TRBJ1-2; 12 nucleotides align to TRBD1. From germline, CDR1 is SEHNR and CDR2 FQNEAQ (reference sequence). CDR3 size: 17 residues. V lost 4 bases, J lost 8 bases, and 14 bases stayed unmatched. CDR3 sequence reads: CASSSPRDRGLIGGYTF. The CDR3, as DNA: TGTGCCAGCAGCTCACCCCGGGACAGGGGGCTTATAGGGGGCTACACCTTC.

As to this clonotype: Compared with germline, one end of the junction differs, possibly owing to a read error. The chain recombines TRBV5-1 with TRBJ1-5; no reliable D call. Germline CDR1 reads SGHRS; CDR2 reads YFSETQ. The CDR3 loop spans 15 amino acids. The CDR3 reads CASSVEGRSNQTQHF. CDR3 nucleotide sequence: TGCGCCAGCAGCGTGGAGGGCAGGAGCAATCAGACCCAGCATTTT.

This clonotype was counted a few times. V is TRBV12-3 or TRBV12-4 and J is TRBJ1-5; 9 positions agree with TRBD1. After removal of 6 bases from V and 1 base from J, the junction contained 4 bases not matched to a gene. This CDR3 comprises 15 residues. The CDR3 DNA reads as TGTGCCAGCAGGGGGACAGGGTCGAGCAATCAGCCCCAGCATTTT. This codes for CASRGTGSSNQPQHF.

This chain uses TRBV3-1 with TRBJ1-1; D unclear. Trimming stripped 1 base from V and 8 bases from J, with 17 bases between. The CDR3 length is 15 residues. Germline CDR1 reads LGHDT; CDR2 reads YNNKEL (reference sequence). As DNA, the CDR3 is TGTGCCAGCAGCCAAGCCCCACAGCGTCGAGGGGAAGCTTTCTTT. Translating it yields CASSQAPQRRGEAFF.

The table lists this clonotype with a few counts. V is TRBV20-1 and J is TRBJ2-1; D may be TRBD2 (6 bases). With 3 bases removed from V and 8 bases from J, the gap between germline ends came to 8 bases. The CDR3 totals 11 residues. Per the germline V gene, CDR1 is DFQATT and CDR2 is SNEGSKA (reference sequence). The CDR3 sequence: CSASWGDEQFF. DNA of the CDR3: TGCAGTGCTAGTTGGGGGGATGAGCAGTTCTTC.

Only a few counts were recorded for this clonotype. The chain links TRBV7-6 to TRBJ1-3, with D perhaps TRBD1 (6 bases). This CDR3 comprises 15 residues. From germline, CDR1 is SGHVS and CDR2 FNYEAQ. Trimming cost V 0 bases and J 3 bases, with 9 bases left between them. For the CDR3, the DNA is TGTGCCAGCAGCTTAGCGGTACAGGGTGGAAACACCATATATTTT. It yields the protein CASSLAVQGGNTIYF.

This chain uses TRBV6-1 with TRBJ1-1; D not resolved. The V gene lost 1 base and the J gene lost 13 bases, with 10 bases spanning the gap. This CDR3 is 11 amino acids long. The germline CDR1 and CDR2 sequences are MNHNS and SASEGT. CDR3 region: CASSEGEPCFF. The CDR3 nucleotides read TGTGCCAGCAGTGAAGGCGAACCCTGTTTCTTT.

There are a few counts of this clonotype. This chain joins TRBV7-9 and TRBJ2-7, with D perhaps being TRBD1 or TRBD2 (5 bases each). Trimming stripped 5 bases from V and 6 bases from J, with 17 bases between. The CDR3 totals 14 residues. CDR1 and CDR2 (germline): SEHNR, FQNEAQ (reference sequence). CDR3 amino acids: CASSAGTPTPEQYF. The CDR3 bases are TGTGCCAGCAGCGCCGGGACCCCGACCCCCGAGCAGTACTTC.

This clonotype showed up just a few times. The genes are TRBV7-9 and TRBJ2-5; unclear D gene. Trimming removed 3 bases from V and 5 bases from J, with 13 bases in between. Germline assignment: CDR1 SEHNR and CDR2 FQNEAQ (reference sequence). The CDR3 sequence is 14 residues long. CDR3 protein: CASSFGPGIETQYF. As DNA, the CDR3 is TGTGCCAGCAGCTTTGGGCCCGGAATTGAGACCCAGTACTTC. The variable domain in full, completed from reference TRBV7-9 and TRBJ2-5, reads DTGVSQNPRHKITKRGQNVTFRCDPISEHNRLYWYRQTLGQGPEFLTYFQNEAQLEKSRLLSDRFSAERPKGSFSTLEIQRTEQGDSAMYLCASSFGPGIETQYFGPGTRLLVL.

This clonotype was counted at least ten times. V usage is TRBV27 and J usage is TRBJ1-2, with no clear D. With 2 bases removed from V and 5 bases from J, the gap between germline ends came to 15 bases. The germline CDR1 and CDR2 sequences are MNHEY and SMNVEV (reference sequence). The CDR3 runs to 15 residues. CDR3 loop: CASSLMRDGRYGYTF. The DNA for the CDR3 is TGTGCCAGCAGTTTAATGAGGGATGGAAGGTATGGCTACACCTTC.

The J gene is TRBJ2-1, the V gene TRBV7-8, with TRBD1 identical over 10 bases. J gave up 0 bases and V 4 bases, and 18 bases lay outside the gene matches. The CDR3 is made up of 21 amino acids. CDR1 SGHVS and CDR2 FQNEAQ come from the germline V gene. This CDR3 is CASSSTWADRGFKSSYNEQFF. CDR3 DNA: TGTGCCAGCAGCTCCACATGGGCGGACAGGGGGTTCAAGAGCTCCTACAATGAGCAGTTCTTC.

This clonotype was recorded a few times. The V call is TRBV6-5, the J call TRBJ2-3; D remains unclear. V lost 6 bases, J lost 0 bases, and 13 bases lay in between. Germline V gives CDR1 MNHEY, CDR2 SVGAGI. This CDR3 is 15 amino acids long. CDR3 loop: CASSPSGPSTDTQYF. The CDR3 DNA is TGTGCCAGCAGCCCCTCGGGCCCTAGCACAGATACGCAGTATTTT.

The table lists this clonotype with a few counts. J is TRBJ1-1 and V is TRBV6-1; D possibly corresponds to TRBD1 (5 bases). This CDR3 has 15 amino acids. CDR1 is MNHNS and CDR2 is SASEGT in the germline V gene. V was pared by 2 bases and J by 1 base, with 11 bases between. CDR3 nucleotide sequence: TGTGCCAGCAGTGAAATTTGGGGCAGGAACACTGAAGCTTTCTTT. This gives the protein CASSEIWGRNTEAFF.

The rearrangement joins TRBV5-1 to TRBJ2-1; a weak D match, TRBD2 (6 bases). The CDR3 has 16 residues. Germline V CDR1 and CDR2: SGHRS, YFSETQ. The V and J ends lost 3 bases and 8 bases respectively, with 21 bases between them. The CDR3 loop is CASSWGAGGTFDEQFF. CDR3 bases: TGCGCCAGCAGCTGGGGAGCGGGTGGTACGTTTGATGAGCAGTTCTTC. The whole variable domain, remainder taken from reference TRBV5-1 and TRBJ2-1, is KAGVTQTPRYLIKTRGQQVTLSCSPISGHRSVSWYQQTPGQGLQFLFEYFSETQRNKGNFPGRFSGRQFSNSRSEMNVSTLELGDSALYLCASSWGAGGTFDEQFFGPGTRLTVL.

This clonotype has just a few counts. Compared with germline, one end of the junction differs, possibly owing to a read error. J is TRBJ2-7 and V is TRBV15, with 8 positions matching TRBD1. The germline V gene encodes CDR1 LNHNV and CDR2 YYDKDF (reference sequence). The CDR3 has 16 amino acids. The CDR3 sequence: CATSSEQGVTSFEQYF. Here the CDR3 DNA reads TGTGCCACCAGCAGTGAACAGGGGGTAACGTCCTTCGAGCAGTACTTC.

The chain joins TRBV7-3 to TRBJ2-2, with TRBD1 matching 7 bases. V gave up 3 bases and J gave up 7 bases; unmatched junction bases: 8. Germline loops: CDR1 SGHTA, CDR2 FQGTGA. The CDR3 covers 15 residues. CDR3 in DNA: TGTGCCAGCAGCTTTTCAGGGGGTGACATCGGGGAGCTGTTTTTT. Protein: CASSFSGGDIGELFF. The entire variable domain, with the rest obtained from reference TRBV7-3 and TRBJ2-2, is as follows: GAGVSQTPSNKVTEKGKYVELRCDPISGHTALYWYRQSLGQGPEFLIYFQGTGAADDSGLPNDRFFAVRPEGSVSTLKIQRTERGDSAVYLCASSFSGGDIGELFFGEGSRLTVL.

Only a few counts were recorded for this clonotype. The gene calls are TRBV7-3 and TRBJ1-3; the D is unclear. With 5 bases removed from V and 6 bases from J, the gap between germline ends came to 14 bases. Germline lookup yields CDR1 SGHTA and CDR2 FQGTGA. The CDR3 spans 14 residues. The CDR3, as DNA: TGTGCCAGCAGCCCAACTCCGGGAGCAAACACCATATATTTT. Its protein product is CASSPTPGANTIYF.

CDR3 protein: CASGTNPQGDYNSPLHF. The CDR3 bases are TGTGCCAGCGGAACTAATCCACAGGGTGACTATAATTCACCCCTCCACTTT. The rearrangement joins TRBV27 to TRBJ1-6, with a tentative D call TRBD1 (6 bases). The CDR3 is made up of 17 amino acids. V lost 8 bases, J lost 3 bases, and 20 bases lay in between. Per germline, CDR1 MNHEY and CDR2 SMNVEV (reference sequence).

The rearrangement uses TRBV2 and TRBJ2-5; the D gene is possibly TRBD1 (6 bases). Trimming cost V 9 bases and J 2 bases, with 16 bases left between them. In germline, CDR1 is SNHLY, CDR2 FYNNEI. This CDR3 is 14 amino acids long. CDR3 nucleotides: TGTGCCAGTCGGAGCAGGGACAAACAAGAGACCCAGTACTTC. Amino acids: CASRSRDKQETQYF.

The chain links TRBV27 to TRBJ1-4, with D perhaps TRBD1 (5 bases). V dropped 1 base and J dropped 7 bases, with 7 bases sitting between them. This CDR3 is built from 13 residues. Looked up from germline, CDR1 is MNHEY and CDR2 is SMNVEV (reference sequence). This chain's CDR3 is CASSLWQGEKLFF. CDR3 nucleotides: TGTGCCAGCAGTTTATGGCAGGGTGAAAAACTGTTTTTT.

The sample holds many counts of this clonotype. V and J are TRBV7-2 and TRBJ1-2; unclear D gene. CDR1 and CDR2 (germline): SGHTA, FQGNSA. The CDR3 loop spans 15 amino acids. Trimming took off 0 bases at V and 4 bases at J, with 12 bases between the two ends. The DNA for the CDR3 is TGTGCCAGCAGCTTAGCGGCAGGTGGATTCTATGGCTACACCTTC. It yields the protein CASSLAAGGFYGYTF.

The CDR3 DNA sequence: TGTGCCAGCAGTGAAAACAGGGGCGCCGGGGAGCTGTTTTTT. Amino acid sequence: CASSENRGAGELFF. The genes are TRBV6-1 and TRBJ2-2; 7 bases map to TRBD1. Germline loops: CDR1 MNHNS, CDR2 SASEGT. V shed 2 bases, J shed 6 bases, and the junction held 3 bases outside the gene matches. This CDR3 comprises 14 residues.